This record concerns one T cell receptor (beta chain) sequence. This clonotype came up a few times. Its antigen is still unknown. Base qualities are not recorded, but no much larger clone differs from it by a single base. The data were obtained in a study of post-analysis software for immune sequencing data (dated by TCRdb to between 2015 and 2017). Regarding the study in general: Recorded disease courses included relapsing-remitting, secondary progressive and progressive-relapsing multiple sclerosis, with some patients lacking subtype annotation. A subset of samples was prepared in parallel using single-end sample barcoding, then pooled and co-amplified after Illumina adapter ligation. The multiple sclerosis patient repertoires were compared with 11 previously published healthy control repertoires from donors aged roughly 6 to 27 years.

To demonstrate the VDJtools post-analysis software, the study profiled TCR beta repertoires from the peripheral blood of approximately twelve young patients with multiple sclerosis. The multiple sclerosis patients were children and adolescents ranging in age from about 6 to 17 years. From the cysteine up to the phenylalanine, the CDR3 has a length of 15 residues. Only the CDR3 portion is preserved as DNA: 45 bases, with reading frame beginning at the first base. CDR1 is given as SGHVS and CDR2 as FQNEAQ, both from the germline V gene. Trimming removed 1 base from V and 5 bases from J; the gene matches leave 7 bases unexplained. The library was obtained by PCR. The sequencer listed for this sample is Illumina HiSeq 2500. Unique molecular identifiers were incorporated into TCR beta cDNA libraries to reduce PCR and sequencing biases. Per 1 to 10 million input T cells, some 500,000 cDNA molecules were obtained, such that each molecule approximated one T cell. The patient libraries were prepared and sequenced with the same protocol used for the earlier healthy control dataset. Samples belonging to the same batch were prepared together, multiplexed and sequenced on a shared HiSeq lane. The original pipeline was this. MIGEC was used to process the raw barcoded reads, and molecular identifier groups with only a single read were discarded before consensus assembly and CDR3 extraction. Clonotype tables were post-analysed with VDJtools, normalizing diversity by down-sampling all datasets to the smallest sample size. In repertoire overlap clustering, CDR3 amino acid sequences, but not nucleotide sequences, were matched to correct batch-related cross-sample contamination. TCRdb reran the public reads through fastp at Q25 and MiXCR, keeping productive beta chains. Rows with one shared CDR3 protein collapse into an entry with the most common genes and DNA. The V and J calls here are based on TCRdb, not the publication. The sample table contains about 820,000 distinct CDR3 sequences; only one count was recorded for about 53% of them. The ten largest clones add up to roughly 4.4% of the sample.

What the research found in general, with its limitations: Multiple sclerosis patients had significantly lower normalized Chao1 diversity than controls, a result that suggests substantial peripheral T-cell clonal expansion. Significantly higher frequencies in patients than in controls were found for roughly 5 TRBV segments, including TRBV5-6, TRBV5-1 and TRBV20-1. Strong co-clustering of samples prepared in the same batch was shown by direct clustering with F measure, prompting a batch-effect correction. The control group was slightly older than the multiple sclerosis patient group.

This clonotype originated in a girl aged 5-17 years with multiple sclerosis. The sample consisted of blood. The chain is assembled from TRBV7-8 and TRBJ2-5, with TRBD1 matching 7 junction bases. The DNA sequence follows: TGTGCCAGCAGCTTAGGGGGACAGCGGTTGGAGACCCAGTACTTC. This gives the protein CASSLGGQRLETQYF.